This T cell receptor beta chain is from a study of CD8 T cells in Susac syndrome. This CDR3 is built from 15 residues. Germline loops: CDR1 SGDLS, CDR2 YYNGEE. V was trimmed by 2 bases and J by 3 bases, leaving 14 bases between them. When the RNA was reverse transcribed, random hexamers were used with an input of 0.5 to 1 ug. TCRdb analysed the immunoSEQ multiplex PCR reads with MiXCR anew, one entry per CDR3 protein. The sample lists about 83,000 distinct CDR3 sequences; around 96% were seen once. Notes on the study in general: Maximal CD8+ clonal expansion in Susac was observed within TEMRA cells and among active patients.

A note on this clonotype: Its antigen is still unknown.

The receptor's source is a human donor with Susac syndrome. Sequencing used CD8+ T cells from PBMCs. The chain is built from TRBV9 and TRBJ2-5, with TRBD2 as a possible D gene (6 bases). This chain's CDR3 is CASSVFPRREETQYF. The CDR3 coding sequence is TGTGCCAGCAGCGTGTTCCCCCGGAGGGAAGAGACCCAGTACTTC.